A single sample gave rise to the 10 T cell receptor beta chains below, sequenced in a study of cytomegalovirus exposure and HLA in healthy donors. PCR primers comprised 60 Vbeta and 13 Jbeta primers. Method: immunoSEQ multiplex PCR; TCRdb's copy keeps in-frame clones and lacks some. The data show approximately 120,000 clones, 17% seen once. The sequenced material came from PBMCs. Receptors were obtained from a female donor in good health and CMV-seropositive.

This chain uses TRBV4-3 with TRBJ2-1; 11 bases match TRBD2. The CDR3 consists of 18 residues. The germline CDR1 and CDR2 sequences are LGHNA and YSLEER. With 0 bases clipped from V and 0 bases from J, the junction kept 4 bases outside the gene matches. The CDR3 is CASSQDPSGRPSYNEQFF. DNA of the CDR3: TGCGCCAGCAGCCAAGATCCTAGCGGGAGGCCCTCCTACAATGAGCAGTTCTTC.

V is TRBV27 and J is TRBJ1-2; D is possibly TRBD1 (5 bases). V shed 6 bases and J shed 5 bases, with 28 bases lying between them. This CDR3 spans 18 amino acids. The germline V gene has CDR1 MNHEY and CDR2 SMNVEV (reference sequence). The CDR3 DNA is TGTGCCAGCAGCTTCCGTGGATGGACAACGCATGCTCCTTATGGCTACACCTTC. Protein product: CASSFRGWTTHAPYGYTF.

The V gene is TRBV19, the J gene TRBJ1-2; 7 nucleotides line up with TRBD1. V shed 6 bases and J 0 bases; nucleotides not matched to a gene: 4. The CDR3 is made up of 14 amino acids. CDR1 is LNHDA, CDR2 SQIVND, per germline (reference sequence). For the CDR3, the DNA is TGTGCCAGTAGGACGGGACAGTCTAACTATGGCTACACCTTC. It is translated as CASRTGQSNYGYTF. Full variable domain (outside the CDR3, taken from reference TRBV19 and TRBJ1-2): DGGITQSPKYLFRKEGQNVTLSCEQNLNHDAMYWYRQDPGQGLRLIYYSQIVNDFQKGDIAEGYSVSREKKESFPLTVTSAQKNPTAFYLCASRTGQSNYGYTFGSGTRLTVV.

The gene calls are TRBV4-2 and TRBJ2-1; TRBD2 agrees at 13 bases. V dropped 3 bases and J dropped 7; count of bases not matched to a gene: 3. The CDR3 is 15 amino acids. The germline CDR1 and CDR2 sequences are LGHNA and YNFKEQ. Here the CDR3 reads CASSHGTSGENEQFF. In nucleotides, the CDR3 is TGTGCCAGCAGCCACGGGACTAGCGGGGAGAATGAGCAGTTCTTC.

CDR3 nucleotide sequence: TGTGCCAGTAGTAGCAGTCCCTACAGCCGTTCCTACGAGCAGTACTTC. Translation gives CASSSSPYSRSYEQYF. The V call is TRBV19, the J call TRBJ2-7; D gene uncertain. In germline, CDR1 is LNHDA, CDR2 SQIVND (reference sequence). This CDR3 contains 16 residues. V lost 4 bases and J 1 base, leaving 17 bases between the germline ends. Together with reference TRBV19 and TRBJ2-7, the CDR3 gives the full variable domain: DGGITQSPKYLFRKEGQNVTLSCEQNLNHDAMYWYRQDPGQGLRLIYYSQIVNDFQKGDIAEGYSVSREKKESFPLTVTSAQKNPTAFYLCASSSSPYSRSYEQYFGPGTRLTVT.

This clone was observed a few times. This chain connects TRBV7-6 to TRBJ1-2; D is uncertain. Germline loops: CDR1 SGHVS, CDR2 FNYEAQ. The V and J ends lost 0 bases and 4 bases respectively, with 9 bases between them. The CDR3 covers 14 residues. The CDR3, as DNA: TGTGCCAGCAGCTTAGCGCTCGAGGGCTATGGCTACACCTTC. It translates to CASSLALEGYGYTF.

In its sample, this clone was seen a few times. CDR3 DNA sequence: TGTGCCAGCAGGAAGACTAGTCCGAGTTACAATGAGCAGTTCTTC. As protein: CASRKTSPSYNEQFF. The rearrangement links TRBV6-6 to TRBJ2-1; D is perhaps TRBD2 (6 bases). Looked up from germline, CDR1 is MNHNY and CDR2 is SVGAGI (reference sequence). The germline V and J ends were trimmed by 6 bases and 4 bases, with 16 bases remaining between them. The CDR3 length is 15 residues.

This chain connects TRBV7-2 to TRBJ2-7, with 13 positions matching TRBD2. This CDR3 spans 16 amino acids. J was trimmed by 5 bases and V by 5 bases; bases with no gene match: 9. In germline, CDR1 is SGHTA, CDR2 FQGNSA. This chain's CDR3 is CASSILAGGPVHEQYF. The CDR3 DNA is TGTGCCAGCAGCATACTAGCGGGGGGGCCAGTCCACGAGCAGTACTTC. The complete variable domain, with remaining parts taken from reference TRBV7-2 and TRBJ2-7, reads GAGVSQSPSNKVTEKGKDVELRCDPISGHTALYWYRQSLGQGLEFLIYFQGNSAPDKSGLPSDRFSAERTGGSVSTLTIQRTQQEDSAVYLCASSILAGGPVHEQYFGPGTRLTVT.

This clone appeared a few times. The J gene is TRBJ1-2, the V gene TRBV7-9; D is perhaps TRBD1 (6 bases). CDR3 length: 14 residues. Per the germline V gene, CDR1 is SEHNR and CDR2 is FQNEAQ (reference sequence). V lost 4 bases and J lost 2, with 11 bases in between. CDR3 DNA sequence: TGTGCCAGCAGCTCCTCAGGGGTCAACTATGGCTACACCTTC. Translating gives CASSSSGVNYGYTF.

The chain links TRBV6-6 to TRBJ2-7; D is uncertain. Germline CDR1 is MNHNY and CDR2 is SVGAGI (reference sequence). The CDR3 consists of 13 residues. The V gene lost 2 bases and the J gene lost 3 bases, with 8 bases spanning the gap. The CDR3 loop reads CASSYLVNYEQYF. The CDR3 nucleotides are TGTGCCAGCAGTTACCTAGTAAACTACGAGCAGTACTTC.